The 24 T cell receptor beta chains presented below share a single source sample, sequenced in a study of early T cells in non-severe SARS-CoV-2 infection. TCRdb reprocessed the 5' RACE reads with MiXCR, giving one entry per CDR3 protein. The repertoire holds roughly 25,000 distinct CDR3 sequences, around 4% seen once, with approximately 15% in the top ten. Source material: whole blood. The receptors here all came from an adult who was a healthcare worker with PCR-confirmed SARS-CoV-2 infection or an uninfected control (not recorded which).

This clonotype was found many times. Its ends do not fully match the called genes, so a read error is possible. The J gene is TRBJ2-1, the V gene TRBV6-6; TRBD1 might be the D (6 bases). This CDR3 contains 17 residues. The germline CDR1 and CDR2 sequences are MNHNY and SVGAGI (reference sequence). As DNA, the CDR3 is TGTGCCAGCAGCTACTCTAACAGGGTGACCAGAATACATGAGCAGTTCTTC. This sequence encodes CASSYSNRVTRIHEQFF.

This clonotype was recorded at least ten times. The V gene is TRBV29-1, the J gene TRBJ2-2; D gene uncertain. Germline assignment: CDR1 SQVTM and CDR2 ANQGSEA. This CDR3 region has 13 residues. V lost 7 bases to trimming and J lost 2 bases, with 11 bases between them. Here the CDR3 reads CSAEAGNTGELFF. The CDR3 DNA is TGCAGCGCCGAGGCAGGAAACACCGGGGAGCTGTTTTTT.

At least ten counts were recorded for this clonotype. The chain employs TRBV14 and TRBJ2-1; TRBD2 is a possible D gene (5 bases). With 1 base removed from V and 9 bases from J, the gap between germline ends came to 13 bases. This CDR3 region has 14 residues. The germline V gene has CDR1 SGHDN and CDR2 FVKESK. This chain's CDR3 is CASSQASLAGEQFF. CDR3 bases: TGTGCCAGCAGCCAAGCGAGCTTGGCGGGTGAGCAGTTCTTC.

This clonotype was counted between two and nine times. DNA of the CDR3: TGTGCCACCAGTGACGCATCCAGGGGGATCGGAGATACGCAGTATTTT. It translates to CATSDASRGIGDTQYF. The chain uses TRBV24-1 and TRBJ2-3, with 7 bases aligning to TRBD1. V shed 4 bases and J 5 bases; nucleotides not matched to a gene: 11. Germline V gene lookup returns CDR1 KGHDR and CDR2 SFDVKD. The CDR3 has 16 amino acids.

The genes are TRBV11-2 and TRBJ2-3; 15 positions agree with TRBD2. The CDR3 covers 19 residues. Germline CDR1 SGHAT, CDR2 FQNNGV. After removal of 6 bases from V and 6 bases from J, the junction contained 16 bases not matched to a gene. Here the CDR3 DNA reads TGTGCCAGCAGTCCCGGACTAGCGGGAGGGCCGGCATCCAGGGATACGCAGTATTTT. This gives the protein CASSPGLAGGPASRDTQYF.

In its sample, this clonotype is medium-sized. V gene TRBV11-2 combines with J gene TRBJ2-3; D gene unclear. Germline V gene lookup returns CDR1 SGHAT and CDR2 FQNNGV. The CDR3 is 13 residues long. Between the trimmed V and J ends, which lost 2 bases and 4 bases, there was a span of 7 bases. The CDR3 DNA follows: TGTGCCAGCAGCTTATTAGTGGCAGATACGCAGTATTTT. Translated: CASSLLVADTQYF.

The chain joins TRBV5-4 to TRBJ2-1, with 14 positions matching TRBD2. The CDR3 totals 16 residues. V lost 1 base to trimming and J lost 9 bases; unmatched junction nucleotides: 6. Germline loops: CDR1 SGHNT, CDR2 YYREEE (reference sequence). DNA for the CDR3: TGTGCCAGCAGCTTGTTTGGGACTAGCGGGAGAACTGAGCAGTTCTTC. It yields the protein CASSLFGTSGRTEQFF.

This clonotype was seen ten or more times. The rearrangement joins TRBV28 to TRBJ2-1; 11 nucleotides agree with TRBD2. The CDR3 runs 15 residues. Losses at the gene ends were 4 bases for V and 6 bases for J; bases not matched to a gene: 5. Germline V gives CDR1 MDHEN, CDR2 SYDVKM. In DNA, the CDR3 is TGTGCCAGCAGTTCACTAGCGGGGGCTCGCAATGAGCAGTTCTTC. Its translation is CASSSLAGARNEQFF.

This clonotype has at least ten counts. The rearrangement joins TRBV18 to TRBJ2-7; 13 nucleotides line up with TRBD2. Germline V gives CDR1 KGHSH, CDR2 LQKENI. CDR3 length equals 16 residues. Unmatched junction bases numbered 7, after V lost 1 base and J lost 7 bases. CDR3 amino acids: CASSPLPTSGRAEQYF. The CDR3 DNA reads TGTGCCAGCTCACCACTTCCAACTAGCGGGAGGGCAGAGCAGTACTTC.

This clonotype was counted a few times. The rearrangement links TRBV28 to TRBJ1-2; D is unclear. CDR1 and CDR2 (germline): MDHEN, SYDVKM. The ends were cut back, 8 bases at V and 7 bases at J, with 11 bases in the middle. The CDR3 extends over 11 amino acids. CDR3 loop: CASGWRLGYTF. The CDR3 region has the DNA TGTGCCAGCGGATGGCGTCTTGGCTACACCTTC.

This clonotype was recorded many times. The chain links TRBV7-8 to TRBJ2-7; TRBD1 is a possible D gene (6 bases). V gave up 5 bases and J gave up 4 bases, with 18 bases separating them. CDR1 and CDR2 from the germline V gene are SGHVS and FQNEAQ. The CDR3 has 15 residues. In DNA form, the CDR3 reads TGTGCCAGCAGCGCAGACAGGAGGACTCCGTACGAGCAGTACTTC. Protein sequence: CASSADRRTPYEQYF.

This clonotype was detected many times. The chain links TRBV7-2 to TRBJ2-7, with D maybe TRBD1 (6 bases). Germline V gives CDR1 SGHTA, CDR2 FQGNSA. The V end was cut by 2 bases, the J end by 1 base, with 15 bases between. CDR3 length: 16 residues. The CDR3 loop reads CASSLIGGSSSYEQYF. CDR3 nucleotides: TGTGCCAGCAGCTTAATAGGGGGTAGCTCATCCTACGAGCAGTACTTC.

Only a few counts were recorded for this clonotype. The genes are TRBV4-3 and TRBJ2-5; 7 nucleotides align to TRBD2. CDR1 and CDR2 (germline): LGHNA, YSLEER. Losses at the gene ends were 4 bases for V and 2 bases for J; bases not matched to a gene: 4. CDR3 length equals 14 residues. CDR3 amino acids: CASSLVGGQETQYF. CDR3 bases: TGCGCCAGCAGCCTTGTCGGGGGGCAAGAGACCCAGTACTTC.

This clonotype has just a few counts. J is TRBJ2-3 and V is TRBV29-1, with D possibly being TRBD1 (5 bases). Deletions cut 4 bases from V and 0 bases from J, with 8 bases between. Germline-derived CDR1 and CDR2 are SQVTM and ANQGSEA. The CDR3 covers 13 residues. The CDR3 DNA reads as TGCAGCGTTGGGGCAGGGAGCACAGATACGCAGTATTTT. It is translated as CSVGAGSTDTQYF.

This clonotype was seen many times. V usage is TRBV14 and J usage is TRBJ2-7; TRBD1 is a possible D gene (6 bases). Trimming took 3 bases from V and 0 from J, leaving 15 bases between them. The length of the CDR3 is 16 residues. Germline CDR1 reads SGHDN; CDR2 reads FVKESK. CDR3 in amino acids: CASSQGGTPNSYEQYF. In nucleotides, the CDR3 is TGTGCCAGCAGCCAGGGTGGGACACCTAACTCCTACGAGCAGTACTTC.

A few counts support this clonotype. The CDR3 DNA is TGCAGCGTTGATGGGACAGGGTACGAGCAGTACTTC. This translates into CSVDGTGYEQYF. The chain is built from TRBV29-1 and TRBJ2-7, with 9 nucleotides matching TRBD1. V dropped 3 bases and J dropped 4; count of bases not matched to a gene: 1. Germline assignment: CDR1 SQVTM and CDR2 ANQGSEA. The CDR3 runs 12 residues.

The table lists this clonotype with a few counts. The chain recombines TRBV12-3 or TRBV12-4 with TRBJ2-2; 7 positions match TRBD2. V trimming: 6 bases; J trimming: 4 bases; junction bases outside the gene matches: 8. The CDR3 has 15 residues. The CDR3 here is CASREGGTFTGELFF. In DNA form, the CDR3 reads TGTGCCAGCAGGGAGGGAGGGACTTTCACCGGGGAGCTGTTTTTT.

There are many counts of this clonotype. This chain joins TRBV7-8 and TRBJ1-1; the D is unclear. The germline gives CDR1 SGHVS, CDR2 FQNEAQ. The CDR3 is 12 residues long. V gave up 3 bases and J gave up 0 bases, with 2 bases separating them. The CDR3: CASSFLNTEAFF. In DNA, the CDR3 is TGTGCCAGCAGCTTTTTGAACACTGAAGCTTTCTTT.

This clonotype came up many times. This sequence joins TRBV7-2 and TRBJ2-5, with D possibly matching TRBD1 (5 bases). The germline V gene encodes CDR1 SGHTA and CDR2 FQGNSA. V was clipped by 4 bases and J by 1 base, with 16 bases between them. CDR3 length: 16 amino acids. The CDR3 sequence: CASSSASGHSQETQYF. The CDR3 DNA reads TGTGCCAGCAGCTCGGCTTCTGGACACTCCCAAGAGACCCAGTACTTC. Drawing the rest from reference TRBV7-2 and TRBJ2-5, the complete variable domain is GAGVSQSPSNKVTEKGKDVELRCDPISGHTALYWYRQSLGQGLEFLIYFQGNSAPDKSGLPSDRFSAERTGGSVSTLTIQRTQQEDSAVYLCASSSASGHSQETQYFGPGTRLLVL.

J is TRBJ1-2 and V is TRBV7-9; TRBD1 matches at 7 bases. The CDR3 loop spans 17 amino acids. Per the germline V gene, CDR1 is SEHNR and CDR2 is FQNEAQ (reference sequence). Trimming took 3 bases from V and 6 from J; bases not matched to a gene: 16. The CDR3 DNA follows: TGTGCCAGCAGCTTTACCGGGACAGCTTCTTTTCACGATGGCTACACCTTC. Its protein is CASSFTGTASFHDGYTF.

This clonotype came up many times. The chain's CDR3 is CANVGPFLRPVNTEAFF. In DNA form, the CDR3 reads TGTGCCAACGTTGGGCCCTTTTTGCGCCCCGTGAACACTGAAGCTTTCTTT. The rearrangement joins TRBV6-9 to TRBJ1-1; no reliable D call. The germline V gene encodes CDR1 MNHGY and CDR2 SVAAGI. V was trimmed by 10 bases and J by 0 bases, leaving 24 bases between them. CDR3 length: 17 residues.

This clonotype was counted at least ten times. CDR3 coding DNA: TGTGCCAGCAGCTTGGATGCAGCTGTCCTTTTAGAGACCCAGTACTTC. Its translation is CASSLDAAVLLETQYF. The chain is built from TRBV5-6 and TRBJ2-5; D unresolved. V was clipped by 0 bases and J by 4 bases, with 16 bases between them. The CDR3 consists of 16 residues. CDR1 and CDR2 (germline): SGHDT, YYEEEE. The whole variable domain, remainder taken from reference TRBV5-6 and TRBJ2-5, is DAGVTQSPTHLIKTRGQQVTLRCSPKSGHDTVSWYQQALGQGPQFIFQYYEEEERQRGNFPDRFSGHQFPNYSSELNVNALLLGDSALYLCASSLDAAVLLETQYFGPGTRLLVL.

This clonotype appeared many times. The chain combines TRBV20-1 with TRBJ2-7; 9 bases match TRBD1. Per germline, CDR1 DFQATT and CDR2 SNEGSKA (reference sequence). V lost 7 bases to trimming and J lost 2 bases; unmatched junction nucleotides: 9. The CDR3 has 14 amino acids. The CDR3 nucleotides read TGCAGTGTCTTTGACAGGGGGATCCCCTACGAGCAGTACTTC. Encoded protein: CSVFDRGIPYEQYF.

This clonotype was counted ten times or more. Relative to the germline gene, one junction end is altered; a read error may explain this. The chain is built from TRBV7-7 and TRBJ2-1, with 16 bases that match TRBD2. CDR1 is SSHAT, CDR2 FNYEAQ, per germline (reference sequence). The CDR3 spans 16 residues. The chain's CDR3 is CASSPGLAGGMDEQFF. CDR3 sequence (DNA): TGTGCTAGCAGCCCGGGACTAGCGGGAGGGATGGATGAGCAGTTCTTC.